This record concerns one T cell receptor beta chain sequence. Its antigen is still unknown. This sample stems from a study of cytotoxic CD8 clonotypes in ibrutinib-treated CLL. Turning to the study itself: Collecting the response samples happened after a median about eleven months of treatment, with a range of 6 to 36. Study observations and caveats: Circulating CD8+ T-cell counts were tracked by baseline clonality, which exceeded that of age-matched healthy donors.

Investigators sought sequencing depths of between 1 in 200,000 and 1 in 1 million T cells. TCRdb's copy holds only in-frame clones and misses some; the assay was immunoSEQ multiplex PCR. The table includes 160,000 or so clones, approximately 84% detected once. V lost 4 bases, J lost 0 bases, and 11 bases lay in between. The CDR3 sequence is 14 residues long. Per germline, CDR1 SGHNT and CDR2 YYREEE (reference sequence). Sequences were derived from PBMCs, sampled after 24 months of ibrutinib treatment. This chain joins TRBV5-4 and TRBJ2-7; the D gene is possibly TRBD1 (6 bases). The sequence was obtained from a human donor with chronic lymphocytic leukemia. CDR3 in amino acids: CASSPDRFSYEQYF. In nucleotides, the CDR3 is TGTGCCAGCAGCCCCGACAGGTTCTCCTACGAGCAGTACTTC.